The entry that follows covers one T cell receptor beta chain sequence. Its antigen is currently unknown. These data belong to a study of shared clonotypes between healthy human individuals. In the study overall: Every donor yielded three CD4 naive, three CD4 memory, two CD8 naive and one CD8 memory plate. General study results and limits: Researchers sampled blood only, noting tissue repertoires likely differ. Despite large depth, rarefaction showed incomplete sorted-subset sequencing.

The protocol was immunoSEQ multiplex PCR, while the TCRdb copy is restricted to in-frame clones and leaves out a portion. The sample carries 300,000 to 400,000 clones, more than 75% recorded once. There were only Caucasian adults among the donors, and all lived in Nashville, Tennessee. The CDR3 runs 15 residues. CDR1 is SGHDT and CDR2 is YYEEEE in the germline V gene. Trimming removed 5 bases at V and 8 bases at J, with 22 bases between. The chain is built from TRBV5-6 and TRBJ1-2; D call uncertain. Specimen: memory CD8+ T cells sorted from blood. The subset: CD45RO+ cells pooled with CCR7-negative TemRA cells. The clonotype was recovered from a young man in good health. Written as DNA, the CDR3 is TGTGCCAGCAGTTATTCTACGGGTCTGGCTAGAGGCTACACCTTC. This codes for CASSYSTGLARGYTF.